This T cell receptor beta chain was observed in a study of blood T cell repertoires in COVID-19 (dated by TCRdb to about 2020). Describing the broader study: Samples from collaborators originated in the United States, Italy and Spain and spanned both the acute and convalescent phases of COVID-19. Deeply sampled blood TCRbeta repertoires from subjects exposed to, actively infected with, or recovered from COVID-19 were included in the dataset. Samples were obtained from the ongoing ImmuneRACE study (first 160 participants) and from about 1,300 subjects provided by 6 global collaborators. A de-identified subject ID, COVID-19 status, age in years and sex were almost always included in the sample metadata. The prospective study material was composed of cDNA or gDNA derived from T cells, B-cell-depleted T cells, or PBMCs. HLA class I and class II types, where available, came from metadata supplied by the sample provider rather than from assay-based typing. The repertoires were released in a freely available public database meant as a resource for research on the immune response to SARS-CoV-2. Study-wide findings and limitations: How much clinical and demographic metadata was included differed by source and by participant, and the metadata was provided uncurated.

About this clone: Its antigen specificity is not known. No much larger clone is present one base from it, and per-base qualities are unavailable.

Whole blood was collected in K2EDTA tubes by collaborating institutions according to the institutions' own protocols. Collaborator samples were shipped for TCRbeta analysis as frozen whole blood, isolated PBMCs, or DNA extracted from either sample type. V was cut back by 5 bases and J by 1 base, leaving a gap of 13 bases between them. Taken from the germline V gene (reference sequence), the CDR1 and CDR2 loops are SEHNR and FQNEAQ. Counted from cysteine to phenylalanine, this CDR3 has 15 amino acids. CDR3 DNA only is kept here, 45 bases in frame from base 1. TCRbeta CDR3 regions were amplified from genomic DNA by means of the immunoSEQ Assay, a bias-controlled multiplex PCR. As for the original processing: The number of nucleated cells in each sample was estimated by amplification of reference gene primers within the assay. Sequence reads were collapsed and filtered to measure the absolute abundance of every unique TCRbeta CDR3 rearrangement. For each sample, productive Simpson clonality was calculated as the square root of Simpson's diversity index across productive rearrangements. TCRdb took this table from immuneACCESS and kept in-frame rearrangements with V and J called. Such tables lack part of the clones; where checked against another copy, unresolved V genes explain under half of the gap, and the rest is unexplained. The V and J calls and clone size are taken from that table; D and trimming were inferred from the DNA. This sample holds about 190,000 clones; around 87% were observed only once. The ten top clones hold less than 0.7% of the sample.

The sequence is built from TRBV7-9 and TRBJ2-3; the D region possibly corresponds to TRBD1 (5 bases align). The receptor comes from a man aged 50 to 60 with acute or convalescent COVID-19. What was sequenced was peripheral blood. The sequence in DNA is TGTGCCAGCAGCCAAGCCCAAGGGGGCACAGATACGCAGTATTTT. This codes for CASSQAQGGTDTQYF.